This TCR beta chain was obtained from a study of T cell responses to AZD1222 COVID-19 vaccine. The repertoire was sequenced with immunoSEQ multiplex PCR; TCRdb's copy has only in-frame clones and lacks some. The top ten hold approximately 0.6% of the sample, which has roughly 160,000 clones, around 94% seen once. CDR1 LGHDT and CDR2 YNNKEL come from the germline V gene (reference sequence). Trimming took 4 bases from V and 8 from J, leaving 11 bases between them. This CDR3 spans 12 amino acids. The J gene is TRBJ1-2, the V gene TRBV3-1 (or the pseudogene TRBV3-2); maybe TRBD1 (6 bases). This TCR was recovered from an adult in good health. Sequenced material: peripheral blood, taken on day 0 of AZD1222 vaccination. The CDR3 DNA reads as TGTGCCAGCAGCCCCGCAGGGGTAGGCTACACCTTC. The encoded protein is CASSPAGVGYTF.